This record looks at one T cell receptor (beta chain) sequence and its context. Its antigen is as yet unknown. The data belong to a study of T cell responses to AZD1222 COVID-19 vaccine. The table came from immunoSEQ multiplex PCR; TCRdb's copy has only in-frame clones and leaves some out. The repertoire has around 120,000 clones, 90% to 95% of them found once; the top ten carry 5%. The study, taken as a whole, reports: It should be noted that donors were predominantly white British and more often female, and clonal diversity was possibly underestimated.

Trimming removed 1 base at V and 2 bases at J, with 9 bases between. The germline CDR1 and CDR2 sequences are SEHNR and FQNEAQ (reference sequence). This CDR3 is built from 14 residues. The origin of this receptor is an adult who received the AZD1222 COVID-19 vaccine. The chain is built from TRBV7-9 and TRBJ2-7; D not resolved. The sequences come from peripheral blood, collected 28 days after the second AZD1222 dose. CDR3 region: CASSLGARTYEQYF. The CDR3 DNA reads TGTGCCAGCAGCTTAGGAGCCCGTACCTACGAGCAGTACTTC.